Listed here are 15 T cell receptor beta chains from one sample, sequenced in a study of T cell responses to AZD1222 COVID-19 vaccine. Produced via immunoSEQ multiplex PCR; TCRdb's table is partial and in-frame only. The top ten hold 3.5% to 4% of the sample, which has 150,000 or so clones, 90% to 95% seen once. Source: peripheral blood, taken 28 days after the second AZD1222 dose. These receptors were obtained from an adult who received the AZD1222 COVID-19 vaccine.

The chain combines TRBV9 with TRBJ1-4; TRBD1 matches 7 bases. This CDR3 region has 14 residues. Germline V gives CDR1 SGDLS, CDR2 YYNGEE. The V and J ends lost 4 bases and 5 bases, in that order; junction bases with no gene match: 5. The CDR3 here is CASSSGQPNEKLFF. The CDR3 nucleotides are TGTGCCAGCAGCTCGGGACAGCCCAATGAAAAACTGTTTTTT.

The CDR3 region has the DNA TGTGCCAGCAGTCACCGGGCCGGTGAAGCTTTCTTT. This translates into CASSHRAGEAFF. This chain links TRBV6-5 with TRBJ1-1; D call uncertain. Trimming removed 5 bases from V and 7 bases from J, with 11 bases in between. CDR3 length: 12 amino acids. Germline CDR1 MNHEY, CDR2 SVGAGI.

The rearrangement links TRBV3-1 (or the pseudogene TRBV3-2) to TRBJ2-7; perhaps TRBD2 as D (6 bases). Trimming took off 1 base at V and 6 bases at J, with 13 bases between the two ends. The CDR3 is 14 amino acids. Germline CDR1 LGHDT, CDR2 YNNKEL (reference sequence). The CDR3 sequence is CASSQAPPGGEQYF. The CDR3 DNA follows: TGTGCCAGCAGCCAAGCCCCTCCCGGGGGCGAGCAGTACTTC.

The V gene is TRBV19, the J gene TRBJ2-5; D perhaps matches TRBD2 (7 bases). The CDR3 runs 14 residues. Germline V gene lookup returns CDR1 LNHDA and CDR2 SQIVND (reference sequence). Trimming left V 8 bases short and J 4 bases short, with 17 bases between. This chain's CDR3 is CASSANREGETQYF. Here the CDR3 DNA reads TGTGCCAGTTCGGCGAACAGGGAGGGAGAGACCCAGTACTTC.

V gene TRBV6-4 combines with J gene TRBJ2-3, with TRBD2 identical over 9 bases. Germline V gives CDR1 MRHNA, CDR2 SNTAGT. V was pared by 2 bases and J by 5 bases, with 5 bases of the junction left unmatched. The CDR3 contains 15 residues. CDR3 sequence reads: CASSDTSGGQDTQYF. The CDR3 nucleotides are TGTGCCAGCAGTGACACCAGCGGGGGGCAAGATACGCAGTATTTT.

The chain couples TRBV7-3 to TRBJ2-2, with a weak D call TRBD2 (6 bases). Germline V gene data show CDR1 as SGHTA and CDR2 as FQGTGA. This CDR3 is built from 16 residues. Between the trimmed V and J ends, which lost 1 base and 2 bases, there was a span of 11 bases. Written as DNA, the CDR3 is TGTGCCAGCAGCTTAAGCCCGGGACTCAACACCGGGGAGCTGTTTTTT. Amino acids: CASSLSPGLNTGELFF.

For the CDR3, the DNA is TGTGCCAGCAGCCGTCGGTACAAACGGGATGGCTACACCTTC. Amino acids: CASSRRYKRDGYTF. This chain links TRBV7-2 with TRBJ1-2; D is unresolved. The V end was cut by 5 bases, the J end by 6 bases, with 16 bases between. Germline V gene lookup returns CDR1 SGHTA and CDR2 FQGNSA. This CDR3 is 14 amino acids long.

This clone turned up a few times. V and J are TRBV2 and TRBJ2-1; 7 bases are a match to TRBD2. The junction had 6 bases not matched to a gene; V was cut back by 6 bases and J by 7 bases. Germline CDR1 SNHLY, CDR2 FYNNEI. This CDR3 has 13 residues. The CDR3: CASRGGSRNEQFF. The CDR3 nucleotides are TGTGCCAGCAGGGGCGGGAGCAGGAATGAGCAGTTCTTC.

As DNA, the CDR3 is TGTGCCAGCAGTGAACCGAAAGGGGCAGAATCAAAGGGCTACACCTTC. This encodes CASSEPKGAESKGYTF. The chain employs TRBV2 and TRBJ1-2; TRBD1 is a possible D gene (5 bases). Trimming took off 2 bases at V and 8 bases at J, with 21 bases between the two ends. This CDR3 contains 16 residues. The V gene's germline CDR1 is SNHLY and CDR2 FYNNEI. The full variable domain, completed using reference TRBV2 and TRBJ1-2, is EPEVTQTPSHQVTQMGQEVILRCVPISNHLYFYWYRQILGQKVEFLVSFYNNEISEKSEIFDDQFSVERPDGSNFTLKIRSTKLEDSAMYFCASSEPKGAESKGYTFGSGTRLTVV.

In this sample, this clone turned up once. J is TRBJ1-3 and V is TRBV19; D perhaps matches TRBD1 (6 bases). Germline loops: CDR1 LNHDA, CDR2 SQIVND (reference sequence). The CDR3 has 15 residues. V was cut by 5 bases and J by 2 bases, with 13 bases left in between. The CDR3 DNA follows: TGTGCCAGTAGTTTGGGGGGGCGGACTGGAAACACCATATATTTT. As protein: CASSLGGRTGNTIYF.

The chain has TRBV11-2 and TRBJ2-2, with D perhaps matching TRBD2 (6 bases). CDR1 SGHAT and CDR2 FQNNGV come from the germline V gene. Trimming pared 4 bases from V and 1 base from J, leaving 10 bases between. The CDR3 is 15 amino acids. In nucleotides, the CDR3 is TGTGCCAGCAGCTGGGGGGTGGGGAACACCGGGGAGCTGTTTTTT. As protein: CASSWGVGNTGELFF.

This clone showed up just once. The rearrangement joins TRBV2 to TRBJ1-2; D is uncertain. The V gene lost 3 bases and the J gene lost 5 bases, with 7 bases spanning the gap. This CDR3 has 12 amino acids. The germline CDR1 and CDR2 sequences are SNHLY and FYNNEI. The CDR3 is CASSEEEYGYTF. For the CDR3, the DNA is TGTGCCAGCAGTGAGGAAGAGTATGGCTACACCTTC.

This chain uses TRBV9 with TRBJ1-6; the match to TRBD1 covers 8 bases. V shed 4 bases and J 10 bases; nucleotides not matched to a gene: 19. Germline V gives CDR1 SGDLS, CDR2 YYNGEE. The CDR3 loop spans 18 amino acids. DNA for the CDR3: TGTGCCAGCAGCCCCGACGTGGGAGAGACAGGGGTTCGATCACCCCTCCACTTT. The encoded protein is CASSPDVGETGVRSPLHF.

The rearrangement uses TRBV5-1 and TRBJ1-2; TRBD1 matches at 11 bases. V was clipped by 4 bases and J by 6 bases; unmatched bases: 8. The CDR3 loop spans 15 amino acids. CDR1 is SGHRS, CDR2 YFSETQ, per germline. CDR3 sequence reads: CASSPGQGVTDGYTF. The CDR3 DNA follows: TGCGCCAGCAGCCCGGGACAGGGGGTCACGGATGGCTACACCTTC.

The J gene is TRBJ1-2, the V gene TRBV6-1; 9 positions agree with TRBD1. Per the germline V gene, CDR1 is MNHNS and CDR2 is SASEGT. V was clipped by 3 bases and J by 8 bases; unmatched bases: 7. The CDR3 consists of 14 residues. The DNA of the CDR3 is TGTGCCAGCAGTGAGGACAGGGGATCGGGCGGCTACACCTTC. The encoded protein is CASSEDRGSGGYTF.